The entry that follows covers one T cell receptor beta chain sequence. Each PCR contained spiked-in synthetic TCR analog templates. The protocol was immunoSEQ multiplex PCR, while the TCRdb copy is restricted to in-frame clones and leaves out a portion. Found here are roughly 50,000 clones, approximately 80% of them singletons; the top ten hold approximately 10%. These data originate in a study of PD-L1 blockade in urothelial cancer. The wider study: It was at some point between 2014 and 2015 that patients started atezolizumab at 1,200 mg intravenously every 3 weeks. After treatment start, blood was analyzed at 3 weeks (second dose) and at 6 weeks.

The time point here: peripheral blood 6 weeks after treatment start. The germline gives CDR1 SNHLY, CDR2 FYNNEI. Trimming pared 4 bases from V and 7 bases from J, leaving 13 bases between. The CDR3 has 14 residues. The sequence derives from a man between 65 and 85 years old with urothelial cancer. The input for sequencing was PBMCs, taken around atezolizumab (anti-PD-L1) treatment. The chain carries TRBV2 and TRBJ2-2; a possible D gene is TRBD1 (5 bases). CDR3 region: CASSVGLRSGELFF. The DNA for the CDR3 is TGTGCCAGCAGTGTGGGGCTACGGAGCGGGGAGCTGTTTTTT.